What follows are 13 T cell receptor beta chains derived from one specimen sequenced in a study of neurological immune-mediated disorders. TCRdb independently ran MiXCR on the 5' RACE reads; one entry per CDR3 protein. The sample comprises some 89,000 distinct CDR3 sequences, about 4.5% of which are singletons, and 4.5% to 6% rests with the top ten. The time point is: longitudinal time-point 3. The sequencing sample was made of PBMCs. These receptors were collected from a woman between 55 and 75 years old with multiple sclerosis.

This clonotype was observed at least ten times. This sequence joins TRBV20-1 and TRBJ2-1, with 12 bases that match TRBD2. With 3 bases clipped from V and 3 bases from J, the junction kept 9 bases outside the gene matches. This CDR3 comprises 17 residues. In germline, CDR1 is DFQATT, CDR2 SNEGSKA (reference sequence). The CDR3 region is CSASSSSGGAFYNEQFF. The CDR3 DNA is TGCAGTGCTAGCTCCTCTAGCGGGGGGGCCTTCTACAATGAGCAGTTCTTC.

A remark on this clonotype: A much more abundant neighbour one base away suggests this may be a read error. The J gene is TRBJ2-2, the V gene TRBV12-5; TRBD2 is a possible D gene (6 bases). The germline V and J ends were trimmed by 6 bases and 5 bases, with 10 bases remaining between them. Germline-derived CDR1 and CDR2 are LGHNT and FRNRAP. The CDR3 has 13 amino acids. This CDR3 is CASGGGVTGELFF. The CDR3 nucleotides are TGTGCTAGTGGCGGAGGGGTTACCGGGGAGCTGTTTTTT.

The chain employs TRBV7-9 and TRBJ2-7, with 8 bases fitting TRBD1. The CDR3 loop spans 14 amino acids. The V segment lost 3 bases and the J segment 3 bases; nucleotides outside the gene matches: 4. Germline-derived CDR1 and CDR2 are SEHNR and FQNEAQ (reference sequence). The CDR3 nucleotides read TGTGCCAGCAGCTTTAACAGGGGGAACTACGAGCAGTACTTC. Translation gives CASSFNRGNYEQYF.

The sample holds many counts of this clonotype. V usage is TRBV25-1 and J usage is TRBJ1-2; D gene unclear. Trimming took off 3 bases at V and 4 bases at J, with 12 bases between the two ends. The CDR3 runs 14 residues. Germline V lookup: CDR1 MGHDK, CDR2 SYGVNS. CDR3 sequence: CASSEAGPFYGYTF. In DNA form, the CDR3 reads TGTGCCAGCAGTGAGGCTGGACCCTTCTATGGCTACACCTTC.

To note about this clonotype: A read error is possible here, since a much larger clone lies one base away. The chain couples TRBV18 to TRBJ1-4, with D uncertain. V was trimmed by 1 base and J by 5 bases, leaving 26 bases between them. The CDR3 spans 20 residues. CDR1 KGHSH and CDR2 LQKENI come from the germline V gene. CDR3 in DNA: TGTGCCAGCTCACCACTCCCCCTTGGGAGATGCGGCCTACCAAATGAAAAACTGTTTTTT. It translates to CASSPLPLGRCGLPNEKLFF.

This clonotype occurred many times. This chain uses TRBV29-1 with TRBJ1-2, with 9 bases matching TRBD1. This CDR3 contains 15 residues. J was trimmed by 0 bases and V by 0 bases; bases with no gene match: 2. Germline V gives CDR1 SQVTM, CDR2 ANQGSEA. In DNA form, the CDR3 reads TGCAGCGTTGAAGATAGGACAGGGGCTAACTATGGCTACACCTTC. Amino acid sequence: CSVEDRTGANYGYTF.

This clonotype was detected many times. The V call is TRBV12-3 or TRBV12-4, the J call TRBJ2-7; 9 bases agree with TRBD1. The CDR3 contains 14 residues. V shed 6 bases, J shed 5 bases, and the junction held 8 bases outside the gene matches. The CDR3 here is CASSTGTGINEQYF. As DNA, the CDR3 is TGTGCCAGCAGCACCGGGACAGGGATCAACGAGCAGTACTTC.

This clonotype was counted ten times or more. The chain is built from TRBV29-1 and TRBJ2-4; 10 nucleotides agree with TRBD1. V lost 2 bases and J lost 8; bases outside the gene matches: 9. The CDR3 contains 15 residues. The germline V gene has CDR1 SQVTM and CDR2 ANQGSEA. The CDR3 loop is CSVEWRDRGFYIQYF. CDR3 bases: TGCAGCGTTGAATGGCGGGACAGGGGATTCTACATTCAGTACTTC.

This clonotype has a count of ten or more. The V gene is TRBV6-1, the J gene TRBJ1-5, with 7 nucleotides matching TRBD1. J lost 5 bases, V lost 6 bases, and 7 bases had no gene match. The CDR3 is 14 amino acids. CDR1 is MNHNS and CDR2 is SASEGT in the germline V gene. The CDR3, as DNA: TGTGCCAGCAGCCCAGACAGGGCCGATCAGCCCCAGCATTTT. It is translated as CASSPDRADQPQHF.

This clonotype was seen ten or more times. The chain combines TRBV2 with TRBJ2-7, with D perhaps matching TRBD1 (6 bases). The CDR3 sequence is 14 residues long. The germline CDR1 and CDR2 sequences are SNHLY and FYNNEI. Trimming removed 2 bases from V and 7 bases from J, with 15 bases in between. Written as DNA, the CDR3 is TGTGCCAGCAGTGAACAGGGGATCCACGGGGAGCAGTACTTC. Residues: CASSEQGIHGEQYF.

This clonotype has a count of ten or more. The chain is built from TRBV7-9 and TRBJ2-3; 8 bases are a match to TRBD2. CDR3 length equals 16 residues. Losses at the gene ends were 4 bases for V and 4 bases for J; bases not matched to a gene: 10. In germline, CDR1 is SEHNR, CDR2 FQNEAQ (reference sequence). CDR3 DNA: TGTGCCAGCAGCTCCCGGACTAGCTTTATCTCAGATACGCAGTATTTT. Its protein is CASSSRTSFISDTQYF.

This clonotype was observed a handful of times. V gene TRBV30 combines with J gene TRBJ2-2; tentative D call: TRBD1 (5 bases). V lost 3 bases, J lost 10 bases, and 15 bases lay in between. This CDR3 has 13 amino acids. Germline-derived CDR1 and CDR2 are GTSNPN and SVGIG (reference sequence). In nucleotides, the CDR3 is TGTGCCTGGAGGAACGGACCAGGGCCGGAGCTGTTTTTT. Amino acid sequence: CAWRNGPGPELFF.

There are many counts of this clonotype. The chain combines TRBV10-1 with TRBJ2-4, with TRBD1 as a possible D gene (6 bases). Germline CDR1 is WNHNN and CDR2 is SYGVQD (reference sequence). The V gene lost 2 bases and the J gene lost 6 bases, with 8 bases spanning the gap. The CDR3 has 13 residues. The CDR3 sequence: CASSEGTPNIQYF. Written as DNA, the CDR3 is TGCGCCAGCAGTGAGGGGACACCAAACATTCAGTACTTC.